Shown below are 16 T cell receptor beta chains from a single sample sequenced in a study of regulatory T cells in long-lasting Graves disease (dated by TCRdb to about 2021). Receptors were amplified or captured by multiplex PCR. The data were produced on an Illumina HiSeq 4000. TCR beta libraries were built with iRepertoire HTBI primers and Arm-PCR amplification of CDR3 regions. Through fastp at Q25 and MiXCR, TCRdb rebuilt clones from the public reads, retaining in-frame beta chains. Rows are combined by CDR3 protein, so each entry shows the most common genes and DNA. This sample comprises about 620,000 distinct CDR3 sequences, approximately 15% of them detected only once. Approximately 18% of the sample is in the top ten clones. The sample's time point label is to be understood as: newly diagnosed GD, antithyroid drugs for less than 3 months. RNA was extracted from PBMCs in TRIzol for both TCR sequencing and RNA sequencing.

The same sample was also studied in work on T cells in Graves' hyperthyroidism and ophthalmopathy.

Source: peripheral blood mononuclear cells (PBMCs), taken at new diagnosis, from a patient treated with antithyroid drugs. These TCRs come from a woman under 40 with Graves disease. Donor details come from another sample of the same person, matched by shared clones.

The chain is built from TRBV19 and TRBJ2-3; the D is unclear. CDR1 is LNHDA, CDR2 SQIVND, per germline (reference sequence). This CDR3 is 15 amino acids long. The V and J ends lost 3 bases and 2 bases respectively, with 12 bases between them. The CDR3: CASSISRSYTDTQYF. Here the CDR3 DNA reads TGTGCCAGTAGTATTAGCCGGTCCTACACAGATACGCAGTATTTT.

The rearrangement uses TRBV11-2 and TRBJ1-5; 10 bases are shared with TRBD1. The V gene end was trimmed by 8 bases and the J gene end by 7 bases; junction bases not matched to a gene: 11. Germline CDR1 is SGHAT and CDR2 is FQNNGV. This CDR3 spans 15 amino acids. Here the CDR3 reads CASGLGTGVGQPQHF. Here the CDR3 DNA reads TGTGCCAGCGGCCTGGGGACAGGGGTAGGCCAGCCCCAGCATTTT.

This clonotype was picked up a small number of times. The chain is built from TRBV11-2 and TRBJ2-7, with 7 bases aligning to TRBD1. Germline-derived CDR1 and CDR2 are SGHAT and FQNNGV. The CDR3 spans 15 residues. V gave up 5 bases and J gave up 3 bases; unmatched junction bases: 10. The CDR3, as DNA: TGTGCCAGCAGCCAGGCCGGGACAGCGGTCTACGAGCAGTACTTC. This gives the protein CASSQAGTAVYEQYF. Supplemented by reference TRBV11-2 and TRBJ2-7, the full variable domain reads EAGVAQSPRYKIIEKRQSVAFWCNPISGHATLYWYQQILGQGPKLLIQFQNNGVVDDSQLPKDRFSAERLKGVDSTLKIQPAKLEDSAVYLCASSQAGTAVYEQYFGPGTRLTVT.

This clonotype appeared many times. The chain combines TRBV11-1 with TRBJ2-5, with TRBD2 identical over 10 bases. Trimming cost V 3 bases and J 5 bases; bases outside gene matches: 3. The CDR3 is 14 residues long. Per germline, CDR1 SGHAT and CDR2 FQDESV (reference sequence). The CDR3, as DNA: TGTGCCAGCAGCTTCCCTAGCGGGAGTGAGACCCAGTACTTC. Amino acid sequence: CASSFPSGSETQYF.

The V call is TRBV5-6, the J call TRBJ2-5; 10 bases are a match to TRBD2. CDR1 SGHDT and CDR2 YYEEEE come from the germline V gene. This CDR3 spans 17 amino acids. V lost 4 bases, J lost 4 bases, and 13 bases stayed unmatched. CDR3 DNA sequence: TGTGCCAGCAGCCTGGGGGGGGCTAGCGGGAGCGGAGAGACCCAGTACTTC. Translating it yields CASSLGGASGSGETQYF.

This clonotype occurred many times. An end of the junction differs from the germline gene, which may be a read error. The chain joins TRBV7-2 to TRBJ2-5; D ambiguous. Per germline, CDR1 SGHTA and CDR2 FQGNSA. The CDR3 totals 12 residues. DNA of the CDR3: TGTGCCAGCAGCTTAACTATTGCAACTCCAGACTTC. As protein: CASSLTIATPDF.

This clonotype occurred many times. The CDR3, as DNA: TGTGCCAGCAGCTTAAGTGGGGTGGGGGCGGTGAACACTGAAGCTTTCTTT. This codes for CASSLSGVGAVNTEAFF. This sequence joins TRBV7-3 and TRBJ1-1, with TRBD1 as a possible D gene (6 bases). This CDR3 is built from 17 residues. Per the germline V gene, CDR1 is SGHTA and CDR2 is FQGTGA. V dropped 1 base and J dropped 0 bases, with 15 bases sitting between them.

CDR3 residues: CASSALGGGHNEQFF. The DNA of the CDR3 is TGTGCCAGCAGCGCCCTTGGGGGGGGACACAATGAGCAGTTCTTC. The chain is built from TRBV7-3 and TRBJ2-1; 7 nucleotides match TRBD2. With V trimmed by 5 bases and J by 5 bases, 9 bases remained unmatched. There are 15 residues in the CDR3. Germline CDR1 reads SGHTA; CDR2 reads FQGTGA.

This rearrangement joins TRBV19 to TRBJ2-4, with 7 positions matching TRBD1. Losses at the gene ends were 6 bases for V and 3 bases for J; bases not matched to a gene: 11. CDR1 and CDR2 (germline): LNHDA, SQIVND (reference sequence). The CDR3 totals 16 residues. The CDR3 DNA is TGTGCCAGTAGCGGGACAGACAGAGGGGGCAAAAACATTCAGTACTTC. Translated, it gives CASSGTDRGGKNIQYF.

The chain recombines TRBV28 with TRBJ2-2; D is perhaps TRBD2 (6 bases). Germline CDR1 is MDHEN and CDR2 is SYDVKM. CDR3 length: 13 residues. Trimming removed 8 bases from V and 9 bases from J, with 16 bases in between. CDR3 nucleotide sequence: TGTGCCAGCTCATACGGGGGTTCGCGGGAGCTGTTTTTT. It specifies CASSYGGSRELFF.

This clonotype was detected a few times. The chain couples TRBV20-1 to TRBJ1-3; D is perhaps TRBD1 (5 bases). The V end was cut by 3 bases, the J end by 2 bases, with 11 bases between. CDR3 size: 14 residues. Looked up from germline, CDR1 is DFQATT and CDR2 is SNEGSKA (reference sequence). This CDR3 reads CSARGGVTGNTIYF. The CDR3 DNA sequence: TGCAGTGCTAGGGGAGGGGTTACTGGAAACACCATATATTTT.

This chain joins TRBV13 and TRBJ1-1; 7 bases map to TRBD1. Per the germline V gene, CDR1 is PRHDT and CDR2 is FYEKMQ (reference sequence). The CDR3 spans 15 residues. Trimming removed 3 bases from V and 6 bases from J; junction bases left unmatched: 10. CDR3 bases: TGTGCCAGCAGCTTGACAACAGGGGAGAGGGCTGAAGCTTTCTTT. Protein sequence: CASSLTTGERAEAFF.

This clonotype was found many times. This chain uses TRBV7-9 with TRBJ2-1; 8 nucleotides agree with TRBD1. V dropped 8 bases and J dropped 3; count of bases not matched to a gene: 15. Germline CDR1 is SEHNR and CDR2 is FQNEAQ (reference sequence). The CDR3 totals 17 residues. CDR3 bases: TGTGCCAGCTCGAATGGACTCGGGACAGGTTACTACAATGAGCAGTTCTTC. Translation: CASSNGLGTGYYNEQFF. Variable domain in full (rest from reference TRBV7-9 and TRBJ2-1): DTGVSQNPRHKITKRGQNVTFRCDPISEHNRLYWYRQTLGQGPEFLTYFQNEAQLEKSRLLSDRFSAERPKGSFSTLEIQRTEQGDSAMYLCASSNGLGTGYYNEQFFGPGTRLTVL.

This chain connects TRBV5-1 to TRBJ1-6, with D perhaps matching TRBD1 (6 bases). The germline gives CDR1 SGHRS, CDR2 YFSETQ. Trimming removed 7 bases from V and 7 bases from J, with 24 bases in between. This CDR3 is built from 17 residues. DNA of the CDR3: TGCGCCAGCCACGGTGGGGGCCTGAGCCGCCCGAATTCACCCCTCCACTTT. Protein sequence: CASHGGGLSRPNSPLHF.

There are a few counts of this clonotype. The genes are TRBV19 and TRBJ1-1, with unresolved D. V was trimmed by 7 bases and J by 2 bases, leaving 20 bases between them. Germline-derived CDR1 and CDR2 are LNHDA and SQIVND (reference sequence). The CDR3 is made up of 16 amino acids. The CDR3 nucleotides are TGTGCCAGTAAAACGGACGTCGGTAGGTACAACACTGAAGCTTTCTTT. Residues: CASKTDVGRYNTEAFF.

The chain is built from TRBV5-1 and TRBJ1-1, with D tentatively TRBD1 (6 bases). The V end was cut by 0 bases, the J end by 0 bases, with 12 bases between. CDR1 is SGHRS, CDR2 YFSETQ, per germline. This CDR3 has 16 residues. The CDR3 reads CASSLVRGPLNTEAFF. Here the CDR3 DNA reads TGCGCCAGCAGCTTGGTCAGGGGCCCGCTGAACACTGAAGCTTTCTTT.